The rows below give T cell receptor beta chains drawn from one sample of a study of T cells in Graves' hyperthyroidism and ophthalmopathy. TCRdb redid the calling of the multiplex PCR reads with MiXCR, one entry per CDR3 protein. This sample has about 380,000 distinct CDR3 sequences, with about 14% found just once. Sequencing was performed on blood. Receptors were obtained from a man aged 30 to 39 with Graves' hyperthyroidism that later progressed to Graves' ophthalmopathy. Each CDR3 is given with its conserved first and last residue. The D gene is left open where the match is weak. The size field is filled for only some rows; it gives once, few, many or a size class.

d_call clone_size j_call v_call cdr3_nt cdr3_aa
. . TRBJ1-2 TRBV3-1 TGTGCCAGCAGTCATCAAGCGGGCTATGGCTACACCTTC CASSHQAGYGYTF
. . TRBJ2-1 TRBV5-1 TGCGCCAGCAGCTTGGACGCGACAGCAGGGTCCAATGAGCAGTTCTTC CASSLDATAGSNEQFF
TRBD2 . TRBJ2-3 TRBV15 TGTGCCACCAGCCGTAGCGGGGGGGATACGCAGTATTTT CATSRSGGDTQYF
. many TRBJ2-7 TRBV28 TGTGCCAGCAGTTTTCCGGGCTGGGAGCAGTACTTC CASSFPGWEQYF
TRBD1 . TRBJ2-7 TRBV11-2 TGTGCCAGCAGCTTAGATCCACAGGGGAGCTACGAGCAGTACTTC CASSLDPQGSYEQYF
. few TRBJ1-1 TRBV6-1 TGTGCCAGCAGTGAGGTTGGGGACGCGGGCACTGAAGCTTTCTTT CASSEVGDAGTEAFF
TRBD2 many TRBJ2-1 TRBV18 TGTGCCAGCTCACCACCTAGCGGGGGGGCCGGTGAGCAGTTCTTC CASSPPSGGAGEQFF
. . TRBJ1-6 TRBV30 TGTGCCTGGAGGGGAAATAATAATTCACCCCTCCACTTT CAWRGNNNSPLHF
. few TRBJ2-5 TRBV24-1 TGTGCCACCAGTGACCGACAGGTTACCAAAGAGACCCAGTACTTC CATSDRQVTKETQYF
. many TRBJ1-2 TRBV7-2 TGTGCCAGCAGCTTATGGGGGGGGGGGCTTCCTGGCTACACCTTC CASSLWGGGLPGYTF
TRBD2 . TRBJ2-3 TRBV7-9 TGTGCCAGCAGCTCCGGACTAGCGGGGGGGAGCACAGGTACGCAGTATTTT CASSSGLAGGSTGTQYF
. few TRBJ2-5 TRBV4-1 TGCGCCAGCAGCCAAGTATTCGTACAAGAGACCCAGTACTTC CASSQVFVQETQYF
. many TRBJ2-7 TRBV20-1 TGCAGTGCTAGGGTCCCAAGGACGAACGAGCAGTACTTC CSARVPRTNEQYF
. few TRBJ1-5 TRBV13 TGTGCCAGCAGCTACGGAACCGGCGTGGGCAGGGCCCAGCATTTT CASSYGTGVGRAQHF
. few TRBJ2-5 TRBV7-3 TGTGCCAGCAGCTTAACGTGGGAACAGACCCAGTACTTC CASSLTWEQTQYF
. . TRBJ1-5 TRBV20-1 TGCAGTGCTAGAGCTCAGATGGCCCTCAATCAGCCCCAGCATTTT CSARAQMALNQPQHF
. many TRBJ2-1 TRBV2 TGTGCCAGCAGTGAGGCTAGCTTAGCCAATGAGCAGTTCTTC CASSEASLANEQFF
. . TRBJ2-1 TRBV30 TGTGCCTGGAGCCCGAACAGCTACCAGTTCTTC CAWSPNSYQFF
. many TRBJ2-7 TRBV3-1 TGTGCCAGCAGCTCCGACCACTCCTACGAGCAGTACTTC CASSSDHSYEQYF
. . TRBJ2-5 TRBV7-9 TGTGCCAGCAGCGACGTCAAAGAGACCCAGTACTTC CASSDVKETQYF
. many TRBJ2-7 TRBV7-9 TGTGCCAGCAGCCCCGGGACTCAATGGCCCTACGAGCAGTACTTC CASSPGTQWPYEQYF
TRBD1 many TRBJ1-1 TRBV12-3/TRBV12-4 TGTGCCAGCAGTCCCGGGACAGGGGAATACACTGAAGCTTTCTTT CASSPGTGEYTEAFF
. few TRBJ2-1 TRBV11-3 TGTGCCAGCAGAGGAGGGCCAGGGAGCTCCTACAATGAGCAGTTCTTC CASRGGPGSSYNEQFF
. many TRBJ1-4 TRBV27 TGTGCCAGCAGGGAGCAGGGTTATGAAAAACTGTTTTTT CASREQGYEKLFF
. many TRBJ2-2 TRBV12-3/TRBV12-4 TGTGCCAGCAGCCTTACAGGGGAGGTGGCCGGGGAGCTGTTTTTT CASSLTGEVAGELFF
. many TRBJ2-3 TRBV2 TGTGCCACCCCAGGGACGCCAAGGCAGGATACGCAGTATTTT CATPGTPRQDTQYF
. . TRBJ1-2 TRBV29-1 TGCAGCGTTGCTGGGAACCCGCTAGGCTACACCTTC CSVAGNPLGYTF
TRBD1 many TRBJ1-6 TRBV6-5 TGTGCCAGCAGTTACTCGGGACAGGGGAATTCACCCCTCCACTTT CASSYSGQGNSPLHF
. many TRBJ1-2 TRBV7-9 TGTGCCAGCAGCCTCGTGGGGGCCCCCCACTATGGCTACACCTTC CASSLVGAPHYGYTF
. many TRBJ1-6 TRBV12-3/TRBV12-4 TGTGCCAGCAGTTTTCTAGTTAATTCACCCCTCCACTTT CASSFLVNSPLHF
. . TRBJ1-2 TRBV24-1 TGTGCCACCAGTGACCCCTATGGCTACACCTTC CATSDPYGYTF
. . TRBJ1-2 TRBV5-8 TGTGCCAGCAGCTTGGCCGGGCCAGACTATGGCTACACCTTC CASSLAGPDYGYTF
TRBD2 many TRBJ2-2 TRBV6-1 TGTGCCAGCAGTGTATCGGGGGGACTGACCGGGGAGCTGTTTTTT CASSVSGGLTGELFF
TRBD2 few TRBJ2-3 TRBV29-1 TGCAGCGTTGGGACTAGCGGGAGCACAGATACGCAGTATTTT CSVGTSGSTDTQYF
. many TRBJ2-7 TRBV10-3 TGTGCCATCAGTGAGTCGAGGGCGTCAGACGAGCAGTACTTC CAISESRASDEQYF
TRBD1 many TRBJ1-2 TRBV28 TGTGCCAGCAGTCCCACCAAAATACCCAGGGACAGGGGTCCCTATGGCTACACCTTC CASSPTKIPRDRGPYGYTF
. many TRBJ2-7 TRBV29-1 TGCAGCGTTGAAGACACCTCGGACGAGCAGTACTTC CSVEDTSDEQYF
TRBD1 . TRBJ1-1 TRBV5-1 TGCGCCAGCAGCTTGGGGGGACAGGGGGCGCCCACTGAAGCTTTCTTT CASSLGGQGAPTEAFF
TRBD2 many TRBJ2-1 TRBV19 TGTGCCAGTAGTATAGGGGGGGGAGGGGTCTACAATGAGCAGTTCTTC CASSIGGGGVYNEQFF
. few TRBJ1-2 TRBV12-3/TRBV12-4 TGTGCCAGCAGATTTGGGGGGCAGTATGGCTACACCTTC CASRFGGQYGYTF
. many TRBJ1-1 TRBV29-1 TGCAGCCAGGGACCCCTCGGGAACACTGAAGCTTTCTTT CSQGPLGNTEAFF
. few TRBJ1-1 TRBV7-9 TGTGCCAGCAGCCAGGGGCCTGAAGCTTTCTTT CASSQGPEAFF
. many TRBJ2-3 TRBV5-1 TGCGCCAGCAGCTTGGCCCGGGGGGCAGGCACAGATACGCAGTATTTT CASSLARGAGTDTQYF
TRBD2 . TRBJ2-5 TRBV20-1 TGCAGTGTTATGGGGGGGGGAGCGGAGGCCCAGTACTTC CSVMGGGAEAQYF
. many TRBJ1-5 TRBV5-5 TGTGCCAGCAGCACCGGGACGCTCAATCAGCCCCAGCATTTT CASSTGTLNQPQHF
TRBD1 . TRBJ1-1 TRBV19 TGTGCCAGTAGCTTGACAGGGGGCGCGAACACTGAAGCTTTCTTT CASSLTGGANTEAFF